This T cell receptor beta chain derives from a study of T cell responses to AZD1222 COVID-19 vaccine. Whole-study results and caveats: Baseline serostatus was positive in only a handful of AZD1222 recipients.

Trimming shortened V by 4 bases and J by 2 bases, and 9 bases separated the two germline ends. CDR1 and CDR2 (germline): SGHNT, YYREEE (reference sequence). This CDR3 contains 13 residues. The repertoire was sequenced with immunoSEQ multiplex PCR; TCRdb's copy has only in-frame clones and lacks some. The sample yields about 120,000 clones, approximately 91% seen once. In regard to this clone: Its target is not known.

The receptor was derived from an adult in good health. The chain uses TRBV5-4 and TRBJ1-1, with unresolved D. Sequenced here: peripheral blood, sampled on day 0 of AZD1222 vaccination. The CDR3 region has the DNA TGTGCCAGCAGCCCAGAAACTAACACTGAAGCTTTCTTT. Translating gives CASSPETNTEAFF.